This entry lists 15 T cell receptor beta chains sequenced from one sample in a study of blood T cell repertoires in COVID-19. Only in-frame clones appear in the TCRdb table, and some are missing; sequencing was by immunoSEQ multiplex PCR. The table records around 470,000 clones, 89% of them present only once. Sequenced material: peripheral blood. The source is a young man with COVID-19, enrolled during active disease.

The chain uses TRBV18 and TRBJ2-2, with unresolved D. CDR1 and CDR2 (germline): KGHSH, LQKENI. This CDR3 comprises 18 residues. Trimming left V 4 bases short and J 0 bases short, with 18 bases between. In DNA, the CDR3 is TGTGCCAGCTCACGGATAGCATCCTCTAGTACGAACACCGGGGAGCTGTTTTTT. It translates to CASSRIASSSTNTGELFF.

This chain uses TRBV6-6 with TRBJ1-2; TRBD1 agrees at 8 bases. Trimming took 8 bases from V and 7 from J; bases not matched to a gene: 15. Per germline, CDR1 MNHNY and CDR2 SVGAGI (reference sequence). This CDR3 comprises 15 residues. The CDR3 nucleotides are TGTGCCAGCGCAAGGAGCCTACAGGGGGTGGCTGGCTACACCTTC. It is translated as CASARSLQGVAGYTF.

This chain uses TRBV11-3 with TRBJ2-1; TRBD1 aligns across 9 bases. Germline loops: CDR1 SGHNT, CDR2 YENEEA. With 1 base clipped from V and 8 bases from J, the junction kept 3 bases outside the gene matches. The CDR3 runs 14 residues. This CDR3 is CASSLGDRVHEQFF. In DNA form, the CDR3 reads TGTGCCAGCAGCTTAGGGGACAGGGTCCATGAGCAGTTCTTC.

The genes are TRBV3-1 (or the pseudogene TRBV3-2) and TRBJ1-6, with 8 bases matching TRBD1. Germline CDR1 reads LGHDT; CDR2 reads YNNKEL (reference sequence). The CDR3 runs 15 residues. After removal of 4 bases from V and 6 bases from J, the junction contained 5 bases not matched to a gene. CDR3 coding DNA: TGTGCCAGCAGCCTAGTGGGACAGGTTAATTCACCCCTCCACTTT. This codes for CASSLVGQVNSPLHF.

Comment on this clone: The same CDR3 can be traced to other DNA sequences in this sample. The chain is built from TRBV5-1 and TRBJ2-2; D is perhaps TRBD1 (5 bases). The CDR3 is 14 amino acids. Trimming shortened V by 1 base and J by 2 bases, and 6 bases separated the two germline ends. Germline loops: CDR1 SGHRS, CDR2 YFSETQ. CDR3 in amino acids: CASSLRGNTGELFF. DNA of the CDR3: TGCGCCAGCAGCTTGAGGGGAAACACCGGGGAGCTGTTTTTT.

The V call is TRBV18, the J call TRBJ2-1, with 7 bases fitting TRBD2. The CDR3 length is 13 residues. Per the germline V gene, CDR1 is KGHSH and CDR2 is LQKENI. The junction had 4 bases not matched to a gene; V was cut back by 0 bases and J by 11 bases. The chain's CDR3 is CASSPPERDQQFF. The CDR3 DNA sequence: TGTGCCAGCTCACCACCTGAGCGGGACCAGCAGTTCTTC.

The chain has TRBV4-1 and TRBJ1-2; TRBD1 agrees at 7 bases. V shed 2 bases and J 2 bases; nucleotides not matched to a gene: 5. CDR1 and CDR2 from the germline V gene are MGHRA and YSYEKL. The CDR3 is made up of 15 amino acids. The CDR3 reads CASSQNRDSNYGYTF. The CDR3 DNA reads as TGCGCCAGCAGCCAAAACCGGGACAGCAACTATGGCTACACCTTC.

This chain's CDR3 is CASSSSGLTNEQFF. The CDR3, as DNA: TGTGCCAGCAGCTCCTCCGGACTAACAAATGAGCAGTTCTTC. This sequence joins TRBV7-9 and TRBJ2-1; a weak D match, TRBD2 (6 bases). The V gene's germline CDR1 is SEHNR and CDR2 FQNEAQ (reference sequence). The CDR3 sequence is 14 residues long. Trimming pared 4 bases from V and 7 bases from J, leaving 14 bases between. The full variable domain, completed using reference TRBV7-9 and TRBJ2-1, is DTGVSQNPRHKITKRGQNVTFRCDPISEHNRLYWYRQTLGQGPEFLTYFQNEAQLEKSRLLSDRFSAERPKGSFSTLEIQRTEQGDSAMYLCASSSSGLTNEQFFGPGTRLTVL.

The CDR3, as DNA: TGCGCCAGCAGCTTGGGAGGTGACCCCAGCACAGATACGCAGTATTTT. It codes for CASSLGGDPSTDTQYF. J is TRBJ2-3 and V is TRBV5-1, with D hard to call. This CDR3 has 16 residues. Deletions cut 0 bases from V and 0 bases from J, with 11 bases between. Germline values: CDR1 SGHRS, CDR2 YFSETQ.

This chain joins TRBV21-1 and TRBJ2-7; the table assigns TRBD2, which was not confirmed against the DNA. TRBV21-1 is a listed pseudogene. The CDR3 extends over 17 amino acids. Written as DNA, the CDR3 is TGTGCCAGCAGGTTACCGGTGGGCGGGAGTTCAACCTACGAGCAGTACTTC. It is translated as CASRLPVGGSSTYEQYF.

The rearrangement uses TRBV13 and TRBJ2-7; 14 bases line up with TRBD2. V was clipped by 5 bases and J by 4 bases; unmatched bases: 4. Germline CDR1 reads PRHDT; CDR2 reads FYEKMQ (reference sequence). The CDR3 spans 15 residues. The CDR3 loop reads CASSMGTSGGYEQYF. The CDR3 nucleotides are TGTGCCAGCAGCATGGGGACTAGCGGGGGTTACGAGCAGTACTTC.

V and J are TRBV30 and TRBJ2-2, with D possibly TRBD2 on 6 matching bases. This CDR3 spans 16 amino acids. Per germline, CDR1 GTSNPN and CDR2 SVGIG (reference sequence). Trimming left V 0 bases short and J 2 bases short, with 13 bases between. The CDR3 region is CAWSVEYGSNTGELFF. The CDR3 DNA reads TGTGCCTGGAGTGTAGAGTACGGGAGTAACACCGGGGAGCTGTTTTTT.

This chain joins TRBV4-1 and TRBJ1-1, with 7 bases identical to TRBD1. V trimming: 1 base; J trimming: 1 base; junction bases outside the gene matches: 3. Germline CDR1 reads MGHRA; CDR2 reads YSYEKL. The CDR3 contains 15 residues. The CDR3 region has the DNA TGCGCCAGCAGCCAAGGGGGACAGACGAACACTGAAGCTTTCTTT. Translation: CASSQGGQTNTEAFF.

J is TRBJ2-1 and V is TRBV6-6; 9 bases agree with TRBD2. The CDR3 contains 15 residues. J gave up 7 bases and V 6 bases, and 10 bases lay outside the gene matches. Germline V gene sequence: CDR1 MNHNY, CDR2 SVGAGI (reference sequence). Here the CDR3 DNA reads TGTGCCAGCAGAGACGTAGCGGGGGCCTTAAATGAGCAGTTCTTC. Its protein is CASRDVAGALNEQFF.

The J gene is TRBJ2-1, the V gene TRBV6-5, with TRBD1 matching 7 bases. Germline lookup yields CDR1 MNHEY and CDR2 SVGAGI. The CDR3 contains 15 residues. J lost 5 bases, V lost 5 bases, and 9 bases had no gene match. Here the CDR3 DNA reads TGTGCCAGCAGTCCCGACCGGGACAGAAACAATGAGCAGTTCTTC. It translates to CASSPDRDRNNEQFF.